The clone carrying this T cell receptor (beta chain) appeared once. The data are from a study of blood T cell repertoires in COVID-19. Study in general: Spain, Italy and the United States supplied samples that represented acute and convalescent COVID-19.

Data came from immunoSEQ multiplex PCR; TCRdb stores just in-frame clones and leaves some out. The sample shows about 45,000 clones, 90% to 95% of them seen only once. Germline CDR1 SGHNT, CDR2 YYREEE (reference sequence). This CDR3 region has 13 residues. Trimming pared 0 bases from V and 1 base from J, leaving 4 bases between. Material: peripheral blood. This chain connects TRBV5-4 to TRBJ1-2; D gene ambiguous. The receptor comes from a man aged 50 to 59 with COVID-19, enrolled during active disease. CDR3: CASSLAGNYGYTF. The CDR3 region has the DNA TGTGCCAGCAGCTTGGCGGGTAACTATGGCTACACCTTC.